A selection of T cell receptor beta chains follows, all from one sample in a study of post-analysis software for immune sequencing data. Each CDR3 protein gets one entry after TCRdb re-called the PCR reads with MiXCR. This table holds approximately 770,000 distinct CDR3 sequences, more than 45% found once. The sample comprised blood. These receptors came from a girl aged 5 to 17 with multiple sclerosis. Each CDR3 is given with its conserved first and last residue. The D gene is left open where the match is weak. Size tells how often a clone was seen (once, few, many) or the class of an expanded clone, and some rows leave it out.

D gene: TRBD2; V gene: TRBV10-2; clone size: few; J gene: TRBJ2-1; CDR3 protein: CASSEGLAGEQFF; CDR3 DNA: TGCGCCAGCAGTGAAGGACTAGCGGGAGAGCAGTTCTTC
D gene: NA; V gene: TRBV10-3; clone size: NA; J gene: TRBJ1-5; CDR3 protein: CAISESRQKPNQPQHF; CDR3 DNA: TGTGCCATCAGTGAGTCGCGACAGAAACCTAATCAGCCCCAGCATTTT
D gene: TRBD1; V gene: TRBV20-1; clone size: NA; J gene: TRBJ2-7; CDR3 protein: CSAPTSGTGQYEQYF; CDR3 DNA: TGCAGTGCCCCGACCTCCGGGACAGGGCAGTACGAGCAGTACTTC
D gene: NA; V gene: TRBV20-1; clone size: NA; J gene: TRBJ2-7; CDR3 protein: CSARDQGTVTYEQYF; CDR3 DNA: TGCAGTGCTAGAGATCAGGGGACCGTAACCTACGAGCAGTACTTC
D gene: NA; V gene: TRBV9; clone size: few; J gene: TRBJ2-5; CDR3 protein: CASSAGGGTQYF; CDR3 DNA: TGTGCCAGCAGCGCCGGAGGGGGGACCCAGTACTTC
D gene: NA; V gene: TRBV12-3/TRBV12-4; clone size: few; J gene: TRBJ1-2; CDR3 protein: CASRTRGDYGYTF; CDR3 DNA: TGTGCCAGCAGAACCAGGGGTGACTATGGCTACACCTTC
D gene: NA; V gene: TRBV9; clone size: NA; J gene: TRBJ2-7; CDR3 protein: CASSEGPGTQYEQYF; CDR3 DNA: TGTGCCAGCAGCGAGGGACCCGGGACGCAATACGAGCAGTACTTC
D gene: NA; V gene: TRBV7-9; clone size: NA; J gene: TRBJ1-2; CDR3 protein: CSSSLDYGYTF; CDR3 DNA: TGTTCCAGCAGCTTGGATTATGGCTACACCTTC
D gene: TRBD2; V gene: TRBV15; clone size: NA; J gene: TRBJ2-7; CDR3 protein: CATSRGGGSDEQYF; CDR3 DNA: TGTGCCACCAGCAGAGGGGGGGGAAGTGACGAGCAGTACTTC
D gene: NA; V gene: TRBV6-6; clone size: few; J gene: TRBJ2-6; CDR3 protein: CASRSLGGFFRANVLTF; CDR3 DNA: TGTGCCAGCAGATCCCTGGGGGGCTTTTTTAGGGCCAACGTCCTGACTTTC
D gene: TRBD1; V gene: TRBV28; clone size: few; J gene: TRBJ2-3; CDR3 protein: CASSPRDRLTDTQYF; CDR3 DNA: TGTGCCAGCAGCCCTAGGGACAGGCTCACAGATACGCAGTATTTT
D gene: NA; V gene: TRBV2; clone size: once; J gene: TRBJ1-5; CDR3 protein: CASREGGSNQPQHF; CDR3 DNA: TGTGCCAGTAGAGAGGGAGGGTCAAATCAGCCCCAGCATTTT
D gene: TRBD1; V gene: TRBV9; clone size: NA; J gene: TRBJ1-2; CDR3 protein: CASSASDRGYGYTF; CDR3 DNA: TGTGCCAGCAGCGCCTCCGACAGGGGGTATGGCTACACCTTC
D gene: NA; V gene: TRBV12-5; clone size: once; J gene: TRBJ2-7; CDR3 protein: CASGYSTAEQYF; CDR3 DNA: TGTGCTAGTGGGTATAGCACGGCCGAGCAGTACTTC
D gene: TRBD1; V gene: TRBV27; clone size: NA; J gene: TRBJ1-2; CDR3 protein: CASSLSGTGQGRYGYTF; CDR3 DNA: TGTGCCAGCAGTTTATCGGGGACCGGACAGGGCCGCTATGGCTACACCTTC
D gene: NA; V gene: TRBV7-9; clone size: few; J gene: TRBJ2-7; CDR3 protein: CASSTRISPLEQYF; CDR3 DNA: TGTGCCAGCAGCACCCGGATCTCACCCCTTGAGCAGTACTTC
D gene: TRBD2; V gene: TRBV6-1; clone size: many; J gene: TRBJ2-7; CDR3 protein: CASGLAGIYEQYF; CDR3 DNA: TGTGCTTCGGGACTAGCGGGTATCTACGAGCAGTACTTC
D gene: NA; V gene: TRBV20-1; clone size: few; J gene: TRBJ2-7; CDR3 protein: CSAPPLAEPSYEQYF; CDR3 DNA: TGCAGTGCACCCCCCTTAGCGGAACCCTCCTACGAGCAGTACTTC
D gene: NA; V gene: TRBV20-1; clone size: NA; J gene: TRBJ1-4; CDR3 protein: CSASGGRARRGEKLFF; CDR3 DNA: TGCAGTGCCTCCGGCGGCCGTGCTAGGCGGGGTGAAAAACTGTTTTTT
D gene: TRBD2; V gene: TRBV20-1; clone size: few; J gene: TRBJ2-1; CDR3 protein: CSARDRRAGDNEQFF; CDR3 DNA: TGCAGTGCTAGAGATCGGAGAGCGGGAGACAATGAGCAGTTCTTC
D gene: TRBD2; V gene: TRBV7-8; clone size: NA; J gene: TRBJ2-1; CDR3 protein: CASSLVEHGAGGAYNEQFF; CDR3 DNA: TGTGCCAGCAGCTTAGTCGAACATGGGGCGGGAGGCGCCTACAATGAGCAGTTCTTC
D gene: TRBD2; V gene: TRBV27; clone size: many; J gene: TRBJ2-1; CDR3 protein: CASSLSPSGILEKFF; CDR3 DNA: TGTGCCAGCAGTTTATCCCCTAGCGGGATCCTAGAGAAGTTCTTC
D gene: NA; V gene: TRBV28; clone size: NA; J gene: TRBJ2-5; CDR3 protein: CASSFTRVQETQYF; CDR3 DNA: TGTGCCAGCAGTTTCACGAGGGTACAAGAGACCCAGTACTTC
D gene: TRBD2; V gene: TRBV6-1; clone size: NA; J gene: TRBJ2-6; CDR3 protein: CASSEAASGRAGANVLTF; CDR3 DNA: TGTGCCAGCAGTGAAGCTGCTAGCGGGAGGGCTGGGGCCAACGTCCTGACTTTC
D gene: NA; V gene: TRBV29-1; clone size: NA; J gene: TRBJ2-1; CDR3 protein: CSVGRDRGTSNEQFF; CDR3 DNA: TGCAGCGTTGGGCGGGATCGTGGGACGAGCAATGAGCAGTTCTTC
D gene: NA; V gene: TRBV2; clone size: NA; J gene: TRBJ1-6; CDR3 protein: CASSEIGPPDSPLHF; CDR3 DNA: TGTGCCAGCAGTGAAATTGGCCCCCCTGATTCACCCCTCCACTTT
D gene: NA; V gene: TRBV6-4; clone size: NA; J gene: TRBJ1-2; CDR3 protein: CASSRPAGHLYDYGYTF; CDR3 DNA: TGTGCCAGCAGTCGCCCGGCGGGTCACCTATACGACTATGGCTACACCTTC
D gene: TRBD1; V gene: TRBV28; clone size: NA; J gene: TRBJ2-3; CDR3 protein: CASTQGSRGLVDTQYF; CDR3 DNA: TGTGCCAGCACCCAGGGGTCCAGGGGGCTAGTAGATACGCAGTATTTT
D gene: NA; V gene: TRBV3-1; clone size: NA; J gene: TRBJ2-5; CDR3 protein: CASSQGLANQETQYF; CDR3 DNA: TGTGCCAGCAGCCAAGGGCTAGCGAATCAAGAGACCCAGTACTTC
D gene: NA; V gene: TRBV20-1; clone size: many; J gene: TRBJ2-7; CDR3 protein: CSAREREYEQYF; CDR3 DNA: TGCAGTGCTAGAGAGCGGGAATACGAGCAGTACTTC
D gene: NA; V gene: TRBV5-6; clone size: NA; J gene: TRBJ2-5; CDR3 protein: CASSWVVGEQYF; CDR3 DNA: TGTGCCAGCAGCTGGGTAGTGGGAGAACAGTACTTC
D gene: TRBD2; V gene: TRBV20-1; clone size: NA; J gene: TRBJ2-1; CDR3 protein: CSAARTSANNEQFF; CDR3 DNA: TGCAGTGCTGCGAGGACTAGCGCCAACAATGAGCAGTTCTTC
D gene: NA; V gene: TRBV29-1; clone size: NA; J gene: TRBJ1-2; CDR3 protein: CSAGEGGYGYTF; CDR3 DNA: TGCAGCGCCGGGGAAGGGGGCTATGGCTACACCTTC
D gene: NA; V gene: TRBV27; clone size: NA; J gene: TRBJ2-7; CDR3 protein: CVSGGRGTYEQYF; CDR3 DNA: TGTGTCAGCGGCGGCAGGGGAACCTACGAGCAGTACTTC
D gene: NA; V gene: TRBV9; clone size: NA; J gene: TRBJ2-1; CDR3 protein: CASSVGWGSNEQFF; CDR3 DNA: TGTGCCAGCAGCGTAGGCTGGGGATCCAATGAGCAGTTCTTC
D gene: NA; V gene: TRBV24-1; clone size: NA; J gene: TRBJ2-2; CDR3 protein: CATSDWKGLGTGELFF; CDR3 DNA: TGTGCCACCAGTGATTGGAAAGGGCTGGGAACCGGGGAGCTGTTTTTT
D gene: NA; V gene: TRBV27; clone size: NA; J gene: TRBJ2-4; CDR3 protein: CASSWASGGGGQYF; CDR3 DNA: TGTGCCAGCTCCTGGGCCAGCGGAGGTGGTGGGCAGTACTTC
D gene: NA; V gene: TRBV6-6; clone size: NA; J gene: TRBJ1-4; CDR3 protein: CASSYSGAPLNEKLFF; CDR3 DNA: TGTGCCAGCAGTTACTCAGGGGCCCCACTGAATGAAAAACTGTTTTTT
D gene: TRBD1; V gene: TRBV29-1; clone size: few; J gene: TRBJ2-7; CDR3 protein: CSVVDRGRYEQYF; CDR3 DNA: TGCAGCGTTGTGGACAGGGGCAGGTACGAGCAGTACTTC
D gene: NA; V gene: TRBV10-3; clone size: few; J gene: TRBJ2-1; CDR3 protein: CAITTGGGKNNEQFF; CDR3 DNA: TGTGCCATCACCACGGGTGGCGGGAAAAACAATGAGCAGTTCTTC
D gene: NA; V gene: TRBV9; clone size: NA; J gene: TRBJ2-5; CDR3 protein: CASSVNRGEASGNNEQYF; CDR3 DNA: TGTGCCAGCAGCGTCAACAGGGGGGAGGCTAGCGGTAACAATGAGCAGTACTTC
D gene: NA; V gene: TRBV11-2; clone size: NA; J gene: TRBJ2-5; CDR3 protein: CASSPGTGQYF; CDR3 DNA: TGTGCCAGCAGCCCCGGGACGGGGCAGTACTTC
D gene: NA; V gene: TRBV5-6; clone size: NA; J gene: TRBJ2-7; CDR3 protein: CASSLTLGHYEQYF; CDR3 DNA: TGTGCCAGCAGCTTGACCCTGGGGCACTACGAGCAGTACTTC
D gene: NA; V gene: TRBV7-2; clone size: few; J gene: TRBJ2-3; CDR3 protein: CASSPSGRDTDTQYF; CDR3 DNA: TGTGCCAGCAGCCCCTCAGGGCGGGACACAGATACGCAGTATTTT
D gene: TRBD1; V gene: TRBV10-3; clone size: few; J gene: TRBJ2-7; CDR3 protein: CAISSGQNYEQYF; CDR3 DNA: TGTGCCATCAGTTCGGGACAGAACTACGAGCAGTACTTC
D gene: TRBD1; V gene: TRBV12-3/TRBV12-4; clone size: few; J gene: TRBJ1-5; CDR3 protein: CASRSGTATISNQPQHF; CDR3 DNA: TGTGCCAGCAGGTCCGGGACAGCTACTATTAGCAATCAGCCCCAGCATTTT
D gene: NA; V gene: TRBV13; clone size: NA; J gene: TRBJ2-5; CDR3 protein: CASSPPPGRQETQYF; CDR3 DNA: TGTGCCAGCAGCCCCCCCCCGGGGAGGCAAGAGACCCAGTACTTC
D gene: NA; V gene: TRBV13; clone size: few; J gene: TRBJ2-5; CDR3 protein: CASSLGLREETQYF; CDR3 DNA: TGTGCCAGCAGCTTAGGCCTCAGGGAAGAGACCCAGTACTTC
D gene: NA; V gene: TRBV4-3; clone size: NA; J gene: TRBJ2-2; CDR3 protein: CASSQEGPRAANTGELFF; CDR3 DNA: TGCGCCAGCAGCCAAGAGGGGCCCCGCGCCGCGAACACCGGGGAGCTGTTTTTT
D gene: NA; V gene: TRBV10-3; clone size: few; J gene: TRBJ2-7; CDR3 protein: CAISDRSTYEQYF; CDR3 DNA: TGTGCCATCAGTGACCGGAGCACCTACGAGCAGTACTTC
D gene: NA; V gene: TRBV10-3; clone size: few; J gene: TRBJ2-7; CDR3 protein: CAISESGSAAGREQYF; CDR3 DNA: TGTGCCATCAGTGAGTCGGGTTCAGCGGCAGGGAGGGAGCAGTACTTC
D gene: NA; V gene: TRBV21-1; clone size: NA; J gene: TRBJ1-5; CDR3 protein: CASSTPQGGCNQPQHF; CDR3 DNA: TGTGCCAGCAGCACGCCCCAGGGGGGGTGCAATCAGCCCCAGCATTTT
D gene: TRBD1; V gene: TRBV12-3/TRBV12-4; clone size: NA; J gene: TRBJ1-2; CDR3 protein: CASRPPGQGILTYGYTF; CDR3 DNA: TGTGCCAGCAGGCCTCCGGGACAGGGGATTTTGACCTATGGCTACACCTTC
D gene: TRBD1; V gene: TRBV14; clone size: once; J gene: TRBJ2-5; CDR3 protein: CASSHDLGGETQYF; CDR3 DNA: TGTGCCAGCAGCCACGATCTAGGGGGCGAGACCCAGTACTTC
D gene: NA; V gene: TRBV27; clone size: few; J gene: TRBJ1-2; CDR3 protein: CASSSLIDNYGYTF; CDR3 DNA: TGTGCCAGCAGTTCCCTCATCGACAACTATGGCTACACCTTC
D gene: TRBD1; V gene: TRBV5-1; clone size: NA; J gene: TRBJ2-3; CDR3 protein: CASNPGQAADTQYF; CDR3 DNA: TGCGCCAGCAACCCGGGACAGGCCGCAGATACGCAGTATTTT
D gene: TRBD1; V gene: TRBV5-4; clone size: NA; J gene: TRBJ2-7; CDR3 protein: CASSLSTGAYEQYF; CDR3 DNA: TGTGCCAGCAGCTTGTCGACAGGGGCCTACGAGCAGTACTTC
D gene: TRBD2; V gene: TRBV5-1; clone size: NA; J gene: TRBJ2-3; CDR3 protein: CASNGLAGNPSTDTQYF; CDR3 DNA: TGCGCCAGCAACGGACTAGCCGGAAACCCTAGCACAGATACGCAGTATTTT
D gene: NA; V gene: TRBV10-3; clone size: NA; J gene: TRBJ2-7; CDR3 protein: CAISESGGGTYEQYF; CDR3 DNA: TGTGCCATCAGTGAGTCAGGGGGCGGGACCTACGAGCAGTACTTC